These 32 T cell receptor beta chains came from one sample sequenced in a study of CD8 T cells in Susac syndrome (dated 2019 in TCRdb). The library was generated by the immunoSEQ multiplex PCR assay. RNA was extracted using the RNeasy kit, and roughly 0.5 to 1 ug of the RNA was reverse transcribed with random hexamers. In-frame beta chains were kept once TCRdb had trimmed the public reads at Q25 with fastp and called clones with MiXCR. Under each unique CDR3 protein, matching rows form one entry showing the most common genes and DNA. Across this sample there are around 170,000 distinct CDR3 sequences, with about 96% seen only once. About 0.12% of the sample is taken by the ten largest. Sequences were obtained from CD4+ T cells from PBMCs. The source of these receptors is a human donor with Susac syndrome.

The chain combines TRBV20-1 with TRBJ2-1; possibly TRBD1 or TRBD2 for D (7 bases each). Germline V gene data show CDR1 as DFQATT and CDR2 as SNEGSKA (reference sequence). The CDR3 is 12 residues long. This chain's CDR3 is CSQGGADNEQFF. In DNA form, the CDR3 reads TGCAGCCAGGGGGGGGCCGACAATGAGCAGTTCTTC.

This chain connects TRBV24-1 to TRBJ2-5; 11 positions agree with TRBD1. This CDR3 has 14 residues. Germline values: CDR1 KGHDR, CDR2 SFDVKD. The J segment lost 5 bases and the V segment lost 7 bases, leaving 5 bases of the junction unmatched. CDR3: CATRGQGAVETQYF. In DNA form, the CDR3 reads TGTGCCACCAGAGGACAGGGGGCAGTTGAGACCCAGTACTTC.

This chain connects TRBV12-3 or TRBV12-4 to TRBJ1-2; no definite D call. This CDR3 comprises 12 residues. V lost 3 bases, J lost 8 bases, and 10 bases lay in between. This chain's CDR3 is CASSFIPGGYTF. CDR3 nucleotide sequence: TGTGCCAGCAGTTTTATTCCCGGGGGCTACACCTTC.

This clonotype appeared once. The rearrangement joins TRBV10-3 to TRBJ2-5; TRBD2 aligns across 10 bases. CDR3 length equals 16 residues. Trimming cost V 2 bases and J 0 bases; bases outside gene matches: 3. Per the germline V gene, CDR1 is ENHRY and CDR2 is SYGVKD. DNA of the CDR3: TGTGCCATCAGTGAGGAGACTAGCGGGTACCAAGAGACCCAGTACTTC. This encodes CAISEETSGYQETQYF.

This CDR3 reads CASSQDTGNQPQHF. CDR3 sequence (DNA): TGTGCCAGCAGCCAAGATACGGGCAATCAGCCCCAGCATTTT. This chain joins TRBV3-1 and TRBJ1-5; D is uncertain. V lost 0 bases to trimming and J lost 2 bases, with 5 bases between them. The V gene's germline CDR1 is LGHDT and CDR2 YNNKEL (reference sequence). The CDR3 sequence is 14 residues long.

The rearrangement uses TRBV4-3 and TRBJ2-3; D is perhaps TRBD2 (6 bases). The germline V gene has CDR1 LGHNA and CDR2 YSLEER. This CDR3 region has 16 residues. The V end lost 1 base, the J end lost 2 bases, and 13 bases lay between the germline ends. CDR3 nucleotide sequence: TGCGCCAGCAGCCAAGGGCGGCGGGACGACACAGATACGCAGTATTTT. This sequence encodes CASSQGRRDDTDTQYF.

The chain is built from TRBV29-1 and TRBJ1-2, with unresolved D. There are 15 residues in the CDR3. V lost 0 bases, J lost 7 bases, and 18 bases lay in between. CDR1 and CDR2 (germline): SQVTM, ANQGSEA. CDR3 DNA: TGCAGCGTTGAAGATGGGAGCCTTTCCGATGCTGGCTACACCTTC. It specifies CSVEDGSLSDAGYTF.

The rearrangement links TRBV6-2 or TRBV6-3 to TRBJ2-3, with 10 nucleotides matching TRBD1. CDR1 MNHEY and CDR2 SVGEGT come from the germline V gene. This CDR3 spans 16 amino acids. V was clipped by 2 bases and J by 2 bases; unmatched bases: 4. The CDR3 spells CASSYPTGGYTDTQYF. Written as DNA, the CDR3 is TGTGCCAGCAGTTACCCGACAGGGGGCTACACAGATACGCAGTATTTT.

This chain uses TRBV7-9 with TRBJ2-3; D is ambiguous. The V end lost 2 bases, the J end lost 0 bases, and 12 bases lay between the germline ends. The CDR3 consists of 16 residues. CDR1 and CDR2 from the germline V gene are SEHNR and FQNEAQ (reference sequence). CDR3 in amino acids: CASSLRGSSSTDTQYF. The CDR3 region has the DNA TGTGCCAGCAGCTTACGCGGTAGCTCTAGCACAGATACGCAGTATTTT.

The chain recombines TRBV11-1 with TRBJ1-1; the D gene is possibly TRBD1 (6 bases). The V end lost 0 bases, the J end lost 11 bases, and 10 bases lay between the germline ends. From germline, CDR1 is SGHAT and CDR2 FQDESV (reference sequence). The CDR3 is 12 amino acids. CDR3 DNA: TGTGCCAGCAGCTTAGCGAACAGGGATGCTTTCTTT. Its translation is CASSLANRDAFF. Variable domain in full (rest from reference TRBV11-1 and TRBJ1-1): EAEVAQSPRYKITEKSQAVAFWCDPISGHATLYWYRQILGQGPELLVQFQDESVVDDSQLPKDRFSAERLKGVDSTLKIQPAELGDSAMYLCASSLANRDAFFGQGTRLTVV.

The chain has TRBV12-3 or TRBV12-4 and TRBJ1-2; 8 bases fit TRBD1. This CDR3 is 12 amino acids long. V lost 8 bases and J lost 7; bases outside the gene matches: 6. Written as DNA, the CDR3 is TGTGCCAGCCGCCGGACAGGGAGTGGCTACACCTTC. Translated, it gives CASRRTGSGYTF.

CDR3 in DNA: TGTGCCAGCAGTCCCACCCATAGGATCACCGGGGAGCTGTTTTTT. Translating gives CASSPTHRITGELFF. The chain couples TRBV12-3 or TRBV12-4 to TRBJ2-2; no reliable D call. The CDR3 covers 15 residues. V dropped 5 bases and J dropped 4 bases, with 14 bases sitting between them.

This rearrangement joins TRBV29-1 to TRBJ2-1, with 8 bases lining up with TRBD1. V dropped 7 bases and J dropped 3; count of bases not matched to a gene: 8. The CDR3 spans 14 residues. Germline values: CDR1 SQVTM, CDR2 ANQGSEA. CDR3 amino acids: CSAGGGQVYNEQFF. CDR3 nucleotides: TGCAGCGCCGGTGGGGGACAGGTCTACAATGAGCAGTTCTTC.

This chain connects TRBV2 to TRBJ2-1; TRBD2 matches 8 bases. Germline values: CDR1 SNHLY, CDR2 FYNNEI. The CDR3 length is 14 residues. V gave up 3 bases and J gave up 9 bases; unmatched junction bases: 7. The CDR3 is CASSDRGGQGEQFF. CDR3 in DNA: TGTGCCAGCAGTGATCGGGGGGGGCAAGGTGAGCAGTTCTTC.

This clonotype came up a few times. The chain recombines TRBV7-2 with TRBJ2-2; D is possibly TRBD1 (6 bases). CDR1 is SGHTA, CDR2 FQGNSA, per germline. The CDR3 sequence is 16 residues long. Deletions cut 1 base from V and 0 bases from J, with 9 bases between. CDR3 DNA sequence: TGTGCCAGCAGCTTAGTTGGGGGCGCGAACACCGGGGAGCTGTTTTTT. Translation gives CASSLVGGANTGELFF. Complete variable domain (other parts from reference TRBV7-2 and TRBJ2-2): GAGVSQSPSNKVTEKGKDVELRCDPISGHTALYWYRQSLGQGLEFLIYFQGNSAPDKSGLPSDRFSAERTGGSVSTLTIQRTQQEDSAVYLCASSLVGGANTGELFFGEGSRLTVL.

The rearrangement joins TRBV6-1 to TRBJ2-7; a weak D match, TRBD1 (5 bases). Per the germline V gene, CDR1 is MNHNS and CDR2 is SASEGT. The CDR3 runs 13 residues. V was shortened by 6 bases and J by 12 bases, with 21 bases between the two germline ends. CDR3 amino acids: CASSEHKLSTGYV. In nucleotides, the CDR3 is TGTGCCAGCAGCGAACACAAACTATCCACAGGGTACGTC.

CDR3: CSARGGQTYEQYF. The CDR3 nucleotides are TGCAGTGCTAGGGGGGGACAGACCTACGAGCAGTACTTC. The chain is built from TRBV20-1 and TRBJ2-7, with D possibly being TRBD1 (7 bases). Germline CDR1 reads DFQATT; CDR2 reads SNEGSKA (reference sequence). Trimming removed 3 bases at V and 2 bases at J, with 11 bases between. The CDR3 spans 13 residues.

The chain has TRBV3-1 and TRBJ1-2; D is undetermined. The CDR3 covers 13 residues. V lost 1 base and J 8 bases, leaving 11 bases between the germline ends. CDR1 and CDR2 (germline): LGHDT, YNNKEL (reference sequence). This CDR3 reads CASSQGAGGGYTF. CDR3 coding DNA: TGTGCCAGCAGCCAAGGGGCTGGAGGGGGCTACACCTTC.

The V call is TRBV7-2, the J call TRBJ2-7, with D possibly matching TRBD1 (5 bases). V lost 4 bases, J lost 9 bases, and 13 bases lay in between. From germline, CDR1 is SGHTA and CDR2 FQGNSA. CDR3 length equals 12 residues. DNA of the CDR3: TGTGCCAGCAGCTCGGACACACGAACGCAGTACGTC. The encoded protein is CASSSDTRTQYV.

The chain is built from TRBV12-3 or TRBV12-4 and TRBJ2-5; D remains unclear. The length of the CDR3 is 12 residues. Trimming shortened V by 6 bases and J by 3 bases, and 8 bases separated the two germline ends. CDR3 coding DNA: TGTGCCAGCAGGATCCAGAAAGAGACCCAGTACTTC. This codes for CASRIQKETQYF.

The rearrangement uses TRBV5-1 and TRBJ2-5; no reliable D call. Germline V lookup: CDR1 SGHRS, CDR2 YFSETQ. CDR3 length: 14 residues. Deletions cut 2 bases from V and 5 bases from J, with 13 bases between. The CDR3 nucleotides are TGCGCCAGCAGCTTTGGCTCGCTCGGGGAGACCCAGTACTTC. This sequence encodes CASSFGSLGETQYF.

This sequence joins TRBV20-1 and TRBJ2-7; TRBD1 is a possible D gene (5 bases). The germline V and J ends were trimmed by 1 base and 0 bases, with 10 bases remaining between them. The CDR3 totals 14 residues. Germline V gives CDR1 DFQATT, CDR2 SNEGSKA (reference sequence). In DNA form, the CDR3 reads TGCAGTGCTAGAGGGGTCAGGGACTCCTACGAGCAGTACTTC. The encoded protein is CSARGVRDSYEQYF.

Here the CDR3 DNA reads TGTGCCAGCAGCCCGGACAGGGGGCAGTGGTCACCCCTCCACTTT. Its protein product is CASSPDRGQWSPLHF. The chain is built from TRBV5-4 and TRBJ1-6, with TRBD1 matching 11 bases. Germline loops: CDR1 SGHNT, CDR2 YYREEE (reference sequence). V was pared by 4 bases and J by 10 bases, with 7 bases of the junction left unmatched. The CDR3 length is 15 residues.

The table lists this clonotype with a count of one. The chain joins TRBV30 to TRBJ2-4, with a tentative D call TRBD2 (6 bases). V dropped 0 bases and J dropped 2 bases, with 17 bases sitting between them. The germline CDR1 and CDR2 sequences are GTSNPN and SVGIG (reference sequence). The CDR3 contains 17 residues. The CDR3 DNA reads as TGTGCCTGGAGTGTCGGGGGAGTGGTAACTCCCAAAAACATTCAGTACTTC. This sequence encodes CAWSVGGVVTPKNIQYF.

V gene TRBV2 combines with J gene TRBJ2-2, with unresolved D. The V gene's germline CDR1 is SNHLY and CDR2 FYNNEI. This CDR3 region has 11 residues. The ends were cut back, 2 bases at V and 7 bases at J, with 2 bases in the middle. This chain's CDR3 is CASSEFGELFF. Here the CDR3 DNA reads TGTGCCAGCAGTGAATTCGGGGAGCTGTTTTTT.

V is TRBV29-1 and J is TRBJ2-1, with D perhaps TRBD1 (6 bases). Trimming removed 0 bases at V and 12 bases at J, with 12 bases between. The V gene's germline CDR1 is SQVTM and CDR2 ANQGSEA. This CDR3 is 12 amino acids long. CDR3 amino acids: CSVEDGTYGQFF. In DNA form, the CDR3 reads TGCAGCGTTGAAGATGGGACATACGGGCAGTTCTTC.

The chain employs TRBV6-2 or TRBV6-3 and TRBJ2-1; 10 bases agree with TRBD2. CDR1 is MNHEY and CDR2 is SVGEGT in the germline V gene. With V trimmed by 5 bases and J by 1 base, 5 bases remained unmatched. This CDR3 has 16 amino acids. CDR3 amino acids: CASSLAGVGSYNEQFF. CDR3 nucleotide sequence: TGTGCCAGCAGTCTAGCGGGAGTAGGGTCCTACAATGAGCAGTTCTTC.

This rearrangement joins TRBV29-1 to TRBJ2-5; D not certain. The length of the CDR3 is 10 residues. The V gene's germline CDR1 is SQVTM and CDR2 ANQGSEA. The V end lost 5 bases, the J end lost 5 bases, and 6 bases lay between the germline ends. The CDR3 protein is CSVRLETQYF. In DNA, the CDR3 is TGCAGCGTTAGGTTGGAGACCCAGTACTTC. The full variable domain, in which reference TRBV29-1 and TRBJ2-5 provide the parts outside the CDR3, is SAVISQKPSRDICQRGTSLTIQCQVDSQVTMMFWYRQQPGQSLTLIATANQGSEATYESGFVIDKFPISRPNLTFSTLTVSNMSPEDSSIYLCSVRLETQYFGPGTRLLVL.

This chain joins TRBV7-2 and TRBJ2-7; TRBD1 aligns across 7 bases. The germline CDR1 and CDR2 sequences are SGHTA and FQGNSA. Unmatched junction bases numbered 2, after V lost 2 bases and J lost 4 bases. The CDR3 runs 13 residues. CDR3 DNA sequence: TGTGCCAGCAGCTTAACGACAGGGTACGAGCAGTACTTC. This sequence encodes CASSLTTGYEQYF. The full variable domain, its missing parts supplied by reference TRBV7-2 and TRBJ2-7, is GAGVSQSPSNKVTEKGKDVELRCDPISGHTALYWYRQSLGQGLEFLIYFQGNSAPDKSGLPSDRFSAERTGGSVSTLTIQRTQQEDSAVYLCASSLTTGYEQYFGPGTRLTVT.

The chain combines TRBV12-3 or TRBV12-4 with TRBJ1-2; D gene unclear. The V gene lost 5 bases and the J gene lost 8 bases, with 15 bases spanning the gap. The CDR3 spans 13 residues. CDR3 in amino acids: CASSLPRQGGYTF. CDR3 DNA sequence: TGTGCCAGCAGTCTTCCGCGCCAAGGGGGCTACACCTTC.

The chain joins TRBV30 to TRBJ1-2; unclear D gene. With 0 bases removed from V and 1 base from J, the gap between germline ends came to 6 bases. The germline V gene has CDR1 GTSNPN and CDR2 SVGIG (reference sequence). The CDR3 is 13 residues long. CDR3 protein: CAWSVGNNYGYTF. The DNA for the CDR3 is TGTGCCTGGAGTGTGGGAAATAACTATGGCTACACCTTC. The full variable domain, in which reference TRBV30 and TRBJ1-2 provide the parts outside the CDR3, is SQTIHQWPATLVQPVGSPLSLECTVEGTSNPNLYWYRQAAGRGLQLLFYSVGIGQISSEVPQNLSASRPQDRQFILSSKKLLLSDSGFYLCAWSVGNNYGYTFGSGTRLTVV.

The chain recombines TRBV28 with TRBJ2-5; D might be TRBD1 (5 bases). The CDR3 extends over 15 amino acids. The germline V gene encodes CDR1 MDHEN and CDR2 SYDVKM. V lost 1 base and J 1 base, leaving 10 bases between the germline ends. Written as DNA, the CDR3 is TGTGCCAGCAGTTTATTAGGACACCCCCAAGAGACCCAGTACTTC. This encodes CASSLLGHPQETQYF. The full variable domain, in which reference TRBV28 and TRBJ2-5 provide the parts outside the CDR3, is DVKVTQSSRYLVKRTGEKVFLECVQDMDHENMFWYRQDPGLGLRLIYFSYDVKMKEKGDIPEGYSVSREKKERFSLILESASTNQTSMYLCASSLLGHPQETQYFGPGTRLLVL.